The 11 T cell receptor beta chains reported below all come from one sample, sequenced in a study of blood T cell repertoires in COVID-19. Produced via immunoSEQ multiplex PCR; TCRdb's table is partial and in-frame only. The sample lists roughly 100,000 clones; roughly 84% were seen once. The specimen was peripheral blood. These receptors all stem from a man in his sixties with acute or convalescent COVID-19.

This clone was counted a few times. V and J are TRBV6-6 and TRBJ2-5; 7 bases match TRBD1. With V trimmed by 7 bases and J by 1 base, 6 bases remained unmatched. CDR3 length equals 14 residues. Germline V lookup: CDR1 MNHNY, CDR2 SVGAGI (reference sequence). The CDR3 loop is CASKTGTVQETQYF. The CDR3 DNA reads TGTGCCAGCAAAACCGGGACAGTCCAAGAGACCCAGTACTTC.

This rearrangement joins TRBV19 to TRBJ2-5, with 15 positions matching TRBD2. V trimming: 5 bases; J trimming: 4 bases; junction bases outside the gene matches: 8. CDR1 is LNHDA, CDR2 SQIVND, per germline (reference sequence). The CDR3 is 17 residues long. This CDR3 reads CASSSRTSGRAVETQYF. The CDR3 DNA follows: TGTGCCAGTAGTTCCAGGACTAGCGGGAGGGCCGTAGAGACCCAGTACTTC.

V usage is TRBV25-1 and J usage is TRBJ2-5, with a weak D call TRBD1 (5 bases). CDR1 and CDR2 (germline): MGHDK, SYGVNS. V lost 5 bases to trimming and J lost 3 bases, with 19 bases between them. The CDR3 extends over 16 amino acids. In DNA form, the CDR3 reads TGTGCCAGCAGTATGGGTCATACTAAGACAGAAGAGACCCAGTACTTC. As protein: CASSMGHTKTEETQYF.

The chain has TRBV6-4 and TRBJ2-3; 11 bases are shared with TRBD2. Germline-derived CDR1 and CDR2 are MRHNA and SNTAGT. With V trimmed by 6 bases and J by 6 bases, 5 bases remained unmatched. CDR3 length: 14 amino acids. The CDR3 DNA is TGTGCCAGCAGCACTAGCGGGAGAGGGGATACGCAGTATTTT. It encodes CASSTSGRGDTQYF.

The rearrangement uses TRBV5-6 and TRBJ2-3; the D gene is possibly TRBD2 (5 bases). In germline, CDR1 is SGHDT, CDR2 YYEEEE. V was clipped by 2 bases and J by 2 bases, with 6 bases between them. The CDR3 is made up of 13 amino acids. The CDR3 spells CASSFLATDTQYF. The CDR3 DNA reads TGTGCCAGCAGCTTTCTAGCCACAGATACGCAGTATTTT.

The chain links TRBV5-1 to TRBJ2-2; a weak D match, TRBD1 (5 bases). Germline V CDR1 and CDR2: SGHRS, YFSETQ. The CDR3 spans 15 residues. V lost 0 bases and J lost 4, with 10 bases in between. DNA of the CDR3: TGCGCCAGCAGCTTGGCCGGACACATCACCGGGGAGCTGTTTTTT. This encodes CASSLAGHITGELFF.

This rearrangement joins TRBV6-6 to TRBJ2-2, with 10 bases fitting TRBD1. CDR1 and CDR2 (germline): MNHNY, SVGAGI (reference sequence). Unmatched junction bases numbered 4, after V lost 3 bases and J lost 6 bases. CDR3 length: 15 residues. The CDR3 DNA reads as TGTGCCAGCAGTTATGGACAGGGGGTCGCCGGGGAGCTGTTTTTT. Its translation: CASSYGQGVAGELFF.

V and J are TRBV27 and TRBJ1-5, with TRBD1 identical over 8 bases. In germline, CDR1 is MNHEY, CDR2 SMNVEV (reference sequence). This CDR3 has 16 amino acids. Losses at the gene ends were 4 bases for V and 4 bases for J; bases not matched to a gene: 9. The CDR3 loop reads CASSSTRQGSNQPQHF. The CDR3 DNA sequence: TGTGCCAGCAGTTCTACGAGACAGGGGTCGAATCAGCCCCAGCATTTT.

The table lists this clone with a count of one. V gene TRBV19 combines with J gene TRBJ2-1, with 8 bases lining up with TRBD2. The germline CDR1 and CDR2 sequences are LNHDA and SQIVND (reference sequence). This CDR3 spans 18 amino acids. The trim removed 4 bases at V and 3 bases at J, leaving 14 bases unmatched. CDR3 in amino acids: CASSRRSGGDTIYNEQFF. CDR3 nucleotides: TGTGCCAGTAGTAGGAGGTCCGGGGGGGACACAATCTACAATGAGCAGTTCTTC.

The chain links TRBV12-5 to TRBJ2-1; D unclear. The CDR3 extends over 13 amino acids. V was clipped by 0 bases and J by 5 bases, with 5 bases between them. CDR1 is LGHNT and CDR2 is FRNRAP in the germline V gene. This CDR3 is CASGLVSNNEQFF. CDR3 bases: TGTGCTAGTGGTTTGGTGAGCAACAATGAGCAGTTCTTC.

The gene calls are TRBV29-1 and TRBJ2-1; D might be TRBD2 (5 bases). The CDR3 consists of 13 residues. The germline CDR1 and CDR2 sequences are SQVTM and ANQGSEA. V lost 2 bases, J lost 10 bases, and 15 bases lay in between. The CDR3 bases are TGCAGCGTTGAATCTCTTGAGGGAGAAGAGCAGTTCTTC. Its translation is CSVESLEGEEQFF.